The text below deals with one T cell receptor (beta chain). The protocol was immunoSEQ multiplex PCR, while the TCRdb copy is restricted to in-frame clones and leaves out a portion. Found here are some 2,100,000 clones, nearly 97% of them singletons; the top ten hold roughly 0.13%. CDR1 is SGHRS and CDR2 is YFSETQ in the germline V gene. The CDR3 is 14 residues long. Trimming took off 0 bases at V and 7 bases at J, with 14 bases between the two ends. These data belong to a study of shared clonotypes between healthy human individuals. The receptor comes from a young man in good health. Sequencing was carried out using naive CD4+ T cells sorted from blood. Noted subset: CD45RA+ positively selected. The chain combines TRBV5-1 with TRBJ2-7, with a weak D call TRBD2 (5 bases). Written as DNA, the CDR3 is TGCGCCAGCAGCTTGGAGGGCCCAACGGGGGAGCAGTACTTC. Translating it yields CASSLEGPTGEQYF.